This T cell receptor beta chain is drawn from a study of CD8 T cells in ankylosing spondylitis. At least ten counts were recorded for this clonotype. The antigen is unknown. Overall study findings and caveats: Significant enrichment of disease-linked clones was reportedly seen in matched ankylosing spondylitis synovial fluid. Reports of some motif variants in reactive arthritis synovial fluid and blood predate this one. Ankylosing spondylitis blood appeared to carry a characteristic TCR beta motif of roughly eight highly homologous variants. Clones linked to the disease showed a CD8+ phenotype. They occurred at relatively low frequencies in peripheral blood.

The germline V gene has CDR1 DFQATT and CDR2 SNEGSKA (reference sequence). The CDR3 covers 11 residues. Quantitative barcoded 5'-RACE was used to prepare TCR beta libraries. MiXCR, run by TCRdb on the 5' RACE reads, gives a single entry per CDR3 protein. The sample has 450,000 to 550,000 distinct CDR3 sequences; 5.3% are singletons. The material sequenced was blood, either unsorted or a sorted T cell fraction (not recorded which). The chain recombines TRBV20-1 with TRBJ2-3, with D tentatively TRBD1 (5 bases). This receptor was obtained from a male donor with ankylosing spondylitis. CDR3 in amino acids: CTGRATDTQYF. DNA of the CDR3: TGCACGGGCAGGGCGACAGATACGCAGTATTTT.